Included here is one T cell receptor beta chain sequence, with context. What it recognizes is unknown. V shed 1 base, J shed 10 bases, and the junction held 14 bases outside the gene matches. Germline V CDR1 and CDR2: LNHDA, SQIVND (reference sequence). The CDR3 loop spans 16 amino acids. Assay used: immunoSEQ multiplex PCR; TCRdb lists only in-frame clones, some missing. In the table there are over 80,000 clones, roughly four fifths of which are singletons. The data are from a study of radiotherapy plus CTLA-4 blockade in lung cancer. Study-wide results and limits: Expansion in blood of tumor-derived TCR clones was seen after radiotherapy plus ipilimumab.

This clonotype was obtained from a human donor with non-small cell lung cancer who had stable disease on radiotherapy plus ipilimumab. The V gene is TRBV19, the J gene TRBJ1-1, with 8 bases that match TRBD1. The sample was peripheral blood, taken from a patient treated with radiotherapy plus ipilimumab. This CDR3 reads CASSIGRRQGFEGAFF. Written as DNA, the CDR3 is TGTGCCAGTAGTATAGGTCGAAGACAGGGGTTCGAGGGAGCTTTCTTT.